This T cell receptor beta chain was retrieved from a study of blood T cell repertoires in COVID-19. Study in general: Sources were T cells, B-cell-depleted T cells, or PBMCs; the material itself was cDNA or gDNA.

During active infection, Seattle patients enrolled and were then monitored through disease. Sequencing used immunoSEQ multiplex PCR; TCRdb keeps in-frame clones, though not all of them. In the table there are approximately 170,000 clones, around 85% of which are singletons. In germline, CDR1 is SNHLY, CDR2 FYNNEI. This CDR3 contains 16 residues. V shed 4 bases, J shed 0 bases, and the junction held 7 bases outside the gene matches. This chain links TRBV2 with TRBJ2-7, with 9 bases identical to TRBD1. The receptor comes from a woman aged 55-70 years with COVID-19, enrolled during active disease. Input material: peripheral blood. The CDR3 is CASSGRGQGSSYEQYF. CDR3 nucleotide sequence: TGTGCCAGCAGTGGACGCGGACAGGGGAGCTCCTACGAGCAGTACTTC.